This note documents a single T cell receptor beta chain sequence. This sample was taken from a study of shared clonotypes between healthy human individuals. It was roughly 200 ng DNA, 25,000 to 35,000 T cell genomes, that sorted-subset replicate PCRs used. Produced via immunoSEQ multiplex PCR; TCRdb's table is partial and in-frame only. Of hundreds of thousands of clones listed, about 95% are singletons. CDR1 and CDR2 (germline): SGHVS, FNYEAQ. The CDR3 extends over 14 amino acids. Trimming left V 4 bases short and J 7 bases short, with 13 bases between. Recent acute infections and vaccinations were absent in the healthy HIV-negative adult donors. The study separated CD4+ cells into CD45RA+ naive and CD45RA-negative memory subsets.

The material sequenced was naive CD4+ T cells sorted from blood. Subset indicated: CD45RA+ positively selected. This sequence was found in a woman aged 30 to 39 in good health. The chain combines TRBV7-6 with TRBJ2-2; D remains unclear. The CDR3 region is CASSSSSIGGELFF. CDR3 sequence (DNA): TGTGCCAGCAGCTCCTCCTCCATTGGCGGGGAGCTGTTTTTT.